The clone carrying this T cell receptor beta chain has more than one count but fewer than ten. Its antigen remains unknown. The sample comes from a study of response to subunit inactivated influenza vaccine. General study points: With each seasonal influenza vaccination, the authors suggested, few new T cells are recruited.

TCRdb re-analysed the RT-PCR reads in MiXCR, keeping a single row per CDR3 protein. The top ten hold 7.6% of the sample, which has 600,000 to 850,000 distinct CDR3 sequences, around 13% seen once. Unmatched junction bases numbered 4, after V lost 1 base and J lost 5 bases. Germline V gene lookup returns CDR1 LGHNA and CDR2 YSLEER. This CDR3 region has 14 residues. This specimen consisted of PBMCs from blood, obtained around two weeks before vaccination. This receptor was obtained from a man in his forties or fifties who received an inactivated influenza vaccine. This sequence joins TRBV4-3 and TRBJ1-1, with 7 bases that match TRBD1. CDR3 region: CASSQAGGRTEAFF. CDR3 nucleotide sequence: TGCGCCAGCAGCCAAGCAGGGGGTCGAACTGAAGCTTTCTTT.